A single sample gave rise to the 5 T cell receptor beta chains below, sequenced in a study of control samples from healthy donors and cancer patients. Data came from immunoSEQ multiplex PCR; TCRdb stores just in-frame clones and leaves some out. The data contain fewer than 70,000 clones, 94% of them singletons. Specimen: blood. The receptors derive from a man under 40 in good health.

The genes are TRBV5-6 and TRBJ2-3; a weak D match, TRBD2 (6 bases). Germline V lookup: CDR1 SGHDT, CDR2 YYEEEE. The CDR3 covers 17 residues. With 6 bases removed from V and 0 bases from J, the gap between germline ends came to 20 bases. The CDR3 sequence: CASTLGPGEISTDTQYF. Here the CDR3 DNA reads TGTGCCAGCACCCTGGGTCCGGGGGAAATAAGCACAGATACGCAGTATTTT.

The CDR3: CASSQDLLGADGYTF. CDR3 bases: TGTGCCAGCAGCCAAGATCTATTGGGGGCGGATGGCTACACCTTC. The gene calls are TRBV3-1 (or the pseudogene TRBV3-2) and TRBJ1-2; D might be TRBD1 (6 bases). From germline, CDR1 is LGHDT and CDR2 YNNKEL (reference sequence). This CDR3 region has 15 residues. The germline V and J ends were trimmed by 0 bases and 6 bases, with 14 bases remaining between them.

Comment on this clone: At one end, the junction sequence differs from germline, possibly due to a read error. Other DNA sequences in this specimen translate into the identical CDR3. The chain carries TRBV9 and TRBJ2-3; D is perhaps TRBD1 (7 bases). The CDR3 runs to 16 residues. Germline V gives CDR1 SGDLS, CDR2 YYNGEE. The CDR3 sequence is CASSVDSARGADTQYF. Written as DNA, the CDR3 is TGTGCCAGTAGCGTAGATAGCGCCAGGGGGGCAGATACGCAGTATTTT.

J is TRBJ2-7 and V is TRBV19; TRBD1 is a possible D gene (5 bases). CDR3 length: 13 residues. The germline V gene has CDR1 LNHDA and CDR2 SQIVND (reference sequence). The ends were cut back, 5 bases at V and 5 bases at J, with 13 bases in the middle. The CDR3, as DNA: TGTGCCAGTAGTTACAGGAAGACGGACGAGCAGTACTTC. It is translated as CASSYRKTDEQYF.

The chain recombines TRBV14 with TRBJ1-3; D gene ambiguous. Trimming removed 2 bases at V and 7 bases at J, with 6 bases between. The CDR3 is made up of 12 amino acids. Germline loops: CDR1 SGHDN, CDR2 FVKESK. As DNA, the CDR3 is TGTGCCAGCAGCCAACTGGGGAACACCATATATTTT. It yields the protein CASSQLGNTIYF.